The present T cell receptor beta chain was sequenced within a study of vaccination and CD4 T cells after COVID-19. On the study more broadly: Median time from COVID diagnosis to post-COVID sampling was about 100 days (35 to 161).

Cultured CD4+ T cell DNA underwent sequencing with the Oncomine TCR Beta short-read assay. It was cultured CD4+ T cells from which genomic DNA was extracted. TCRdb ran MiXCR on the PCR reads and lists one entry per CDR3 protein. This sample has over 10,000 distinct CDR3 sequences, with approximately 57% found just once. Treatment of the sample: approximately 10-day PBMC culture with coronavirus spike peptide pools or control peptides (ViraFEST assay). This clonotype came up a few times. Its specificity is not known. The sequenced sample was CD4+ T cells from blood, cultured in vitro. This clonotype was sampled from a human donor who had recovered from COVID-19.

Written as DNA, the CDR3 is TGTGCCAGCAGTGCCGGGACAGGTGGGTCTGGAAACACCATATATTTT. Amino acid sequence: CASSAGTGGSGNTIYF. The rearrangement joins TRBV28 to TRBJ1-3; 8 positions agree with TRBD1. Per germline, CDR1 MDHEN and CDR2 SYDVKM. Losses at the gene ends were 5 bases for V and 1 base for J; bases not matched to a gene: 7. This CDR3 is 16 amino acids long.